Following are 28 T cell receptor beta chains from one sample sequenced in a study of early T cells in non-severe SARS-CoV-2 infection. MiXCR was run by TCRdb on the 5' RACE reads, yielding one entry per CDR3 protein. The repertoire consists of fewer than 35,000 distinct CDR3 sequences, with about 5.3% occurring once and the leading ten covering over 20%. Sequenced material: whole blood. These receptors were obtained from an adult who was a healthcare worker with PCR-confirmed SARS-CoV-2 infection or an uninfected control (not recorded which).

This clonotype was seen a few times. The chain couples TRBV28 to TRBJ1-2; TRBD1 agrees at 7 bases. The CDR3 runs 12 residues. With 4 bases clipped from V and 8 bases from J, the junction kept 4 bases outside the gene matches. Germline CDR1 is MDHEN and CDR2 is SYDVKM. This chain's CDR3 is CASSWSTGGYTF. The CDR3 nucleotides read TGTGCCAGCAGTTGGTCGACAGGGGGCTACACCTTC.

In this sample, this clonotype turned up many times. This chain uses TRBV15 with TRBJ1-3, with no clear D. Germline assignment: CDR1 LNHNV and CDR2 YYDKDF (reference sequence). The CDR3 has 14 residues. Trimming removed 7 bases from V and 0 bases from J, with 10 bases in between. Here the CDR3 reads CATTKESSGNTIYF. CDR3 nucleotide sequence: TGTGCCACCACAAAGGAGAGCTCTGGAAACACCATATATTTT. Based on the CDR3 plus reference TRBV15 and TRBJ1-3, the full variable domain is DAMVIQNPRYQVTQFGKPVTLSCSQTLNHNVMYWYQQKSSQAPKLLFHYYDKDFNNEADTPDNFQSRRPNTSFCFLDIRSPGLGDTAMYLCATTKESSGNTIYFGEGSWLTVV.

This clonotype has more than one count but fewer than ten. This chain uses TRBV7-3 with TRBJ1-1, with TRBD1 identical over 8 bases. From germline, CDR1 is SGHTA and CDR2 FQGTGA. V lost 4 bases and J lost 4; bases outside the gene matches: 2. The CDR3 runs 13 residues. CDR3 coding DNA: TGTGCCAGCAGCTCCGACAGGGGCACTGAAGCTTTCTTT. Its protein product is CASSSDRGTEAFF. Full variable domain (rest looked up from reference TRBV7-3 and TRBJ1-1): GAGVSQTPSNKVTEKGKYVELRCDPISGHTALYWYRQSLGQGPEFLIYFQGTGAADDSGLPNDRFFAVRPEGSVSTLKIQRTERGDSAVYLCASSSDRGTEAFFGQGTRLTVV.

The V call is TRBV6-2 or TRBV6-3, the J call TRBJ2-7; possible D gene TRBD1, 6 bases. The CDR3 consists of 15 residues. Germline V gene sequence: CDR1 MNHEY, CDR2 SVGEGT. Trimming took 6 bases from V and 0 from J, leaving 15 bases between them. The CDR3 coding sequence is TGTGCCAGCAGCCCCACAGGCAGGGGCTCCTACGAGCAGTACTTC. Amino acids: CASSPTGRGSYEQYF.

This clonotype was detected many times. The V and J genes are TRBV12-3 or TRBV12-4 and TRBJ2-3; TRBD2 matches 7 bases. This CDR3 is built from 15 residues. V gave up 3 bases and J gave up 1 base; unmatched junction bases: 4. This chain's CDR3 is CASSFSGFGTDTQYF. In DNA, the CDR3 is TGTGCCAGCAGTTTTAGCGGGTTTGGCACAGATACGCAGTATTTT.

Ten or more counts support this clonotype. The gene calls are TRBV10-3 and TRBJ1-5, with D uncertain. In germline, CDR1 is ENHRY, CDR2 SYGVKD. The V and J ends lost 6 bases and 3 bases respectively, with 6 bases between them. The CDR3 length is 12 residues. In nucleotides, the CDR3 is TGTGCCATCAGCGAAGCCAATCAGCCCCAGCATTTT. Its protein product is CAISEANQPQHF.

This clonotype has a count of ten or more. The chain joins TRBV30 to TRBJ2-7, with 11 bases fitting TRBD2. This CDR3 comprises 12 residues. Trimming at V came to 4 bases and at J to 4 bases, leaving 0 bases not matched to a gene. Germline V CDR1 and CDR2: GTSNPN, SVGIG (reference sequence). The CDR3 DNA reads as TGTGCCTGGACTAGCGGGGGGTACGAGCAGTACTTC. It codes for CAWTSGGYEQYF.

On this clonotype: It may be a read error: a sequence one base away is much more abundant. The final CDR3 position lacks the conserved phenylalanine or tryptophan, pointing to a likely read error. This chain joins TRBV28 and TRBJ1-2; D is unresolved. The germline V gene encodes CDR1 MDHEN and CDR2 SYDVKM. V was pared by 3 bases and J by 7 bases, with 6 bases between. This CDR3 is built from 11 residues. The CDR3 is CASSFAGGYTY. Written as DNA, the CDR3 is TGTGCCAGCAGTTTTGCGGGTGGCTACACCTAC.

This clonotype was seen many times. The V call is TRBV27, the J call TRBJ2-5, with 8 bases that match TRBD2. The junction had 3 bases not matched to a gene; V was cut back by 0 bases and J by 0 bases. The CDR3 runs 16 residues. Per germline, CDR1 MNHEY and CDR2 SMNVEV (reference sequence). CDR3: CASSLSGGGYQETQYF. In nucleotides, the CDR3 is TGTGCCAGCAGTTTATCAGGCGGGGGGTACCAAGAGACCCAGTACTTC.

The chain uses TRBV7-9 and TRBJ2-7; D call uncertain. CDR1 and CDR2 (germline): SEHNR, FQNEAQ (reference sequence). The length of the CDR3 is 12 residues. The V end lost 1 base, the J end lost 5 bases, and 6 bases lay between the germline ends. DNA of the CDR3: TGTGCCAGCAGCTTAGTGTCGGACGAGCAGTACTTC. This translates into CASSLVSDEQYF.

This clonotype has more than one count but fewer than ten. The chain has TRBV18 and TRBJ2-7; 10 bases agree with TRBD2. The CDR3 spans 17 residues. CDR1 and CDR2 (germline): KGHSH, LQKENI. Trimming cost V 0 bases and J 0 bases; bases outside gene matches: 5. This CDR3 reads CASSPPGLAENSYEQYF. Written as DNA, the CDR3 is TGTGCCAGCTCACCACCCGGACTAGCGGAAAACTCCTACGAGCAGTACTTC.

This clonotype was observed at least ten times. The chain recombines TRBV18 with TRBJ2-1, with TRBD2 identical over 12 bases. V was clipped by 2 bases and J by 0 bases; unmatched bases: 14. The CDR3 is 21 residues long. Germline CDR1 and CDR2: KGHSH and LQKENI. The CDR3: CASSPIQAGLAGMSSYNEQFF. Written as DNA, the CDR3 is TGTGCCAGCTCACCAATTCAGGCGGGACTAGCGGGCATGAGCTCCTACAATGAGCAGTTCTTC.

This clonotype was counted between two and nine times. This chain uses TRBV6-4 with TRBJ2-1; D possibly matches TRBD1 or TRBD2 (5 bases each). The V and J ends lost 5 bases and 5 bases respectively, with 13 bases between them. The CDR3 consists of 14 residues. Germline V gene lookup returns CDR1 MRHNA and CDR2 SNTAGT. CDR3: CASSWGRGDNEQFF. As DNA, the CDR3 is TGTGCCAGCAGTTGGGGGAGAGGGGACAATGAGCAGTTCTTC.

In this sample, this clonotype turned up many times. This chain links TRBV4-2 with TRBJ1-1; the D is unclear. Germline CDR1 is LGHNA and CDR2 is YNFKEQ. The ends were cut back, 1 base at V and 1 base at J, with 4 bases in the middle. The CDR3 totals 13 residues. The CDR3 loop is CASSQVENTEAFF. As DNA, the CDR3 is TGTGCCAGCAGCCAAGTGGAGAACACTGAAGCTTTCTTT.

This clonotype was observed at least ten times. The chain employs TRBV10-3 and TRBJ1-1; D perhaps matches TRBD1 (6 bases). The CDR3 is 14 residues long. Trimming left V 4 bases short and J 7 bases short, with 16 bases between. Per the germline V gene, CDR1 is ENHRY and CDR2 is SYGVKD. DNA of the CDR3: TGTGCCATCAGTGGCATAGGGGGGGCCGGTGAAGCTTTCTTT. Residues: CAISGIGGAGEAFF.

In its sample, this clonotype was seen many times. The V and J genes are TRBV28 and TRBJ1-6, with a tentative D call TRBD1 (6 bases). There are 16 residues in the CDR3. Deletions cut 2 bases from V and 7 bases from J, with 15 bases between. Germline assignment: CDR1 MDHEN and CDR2 SYDVKM. The CDR3 DNA follows: TGTGCCAGCAGTTTAGCGCCCAGGGGAGCAAATTCACCCCTCCACTTT. As protein: CASSLAPRGANSPLHF. The full variable domain, with the rest looked up from reference TRBV28 and TRBJ1-6, is DVKVTQSSRYLVKRTGEKVFLECVQDMDHENMFWYRQDPGLGLRLIYFSYDVKMKEKGDIPEGYSVSREKKERFSLILESASTNQTSMYLCASSLAPRGANSPLHFGNGTRLTVT.

CDR3 region: CSVESGGAPIGDNEQFF. The DNA of the CDR3 is TGCAGCGTTGAAAGCGGGGGGGCGCCCATTGGAGACAATGAGCAGTTCTTC. The chain employs TRBV29-1 and TRBJ2-1; 10 bases line up with TRBD2. The CDR3 is 17 residues long. The germline V gene has CDR1 SQVTM and CDR2 ANQGSEA. Trimming cost V 2 bases and J 5 bases; bases outside gene matches: 12.

The table lists this clonotype with many counts. The genes are TRBV7-2 and TRBJ2-2; 13 nucleotides line up with TRBD2. The germline V gene has CDR1 SGHTA and CDR2 FQGNSA. The CDR3 length is 20 residues. The ends lost 1 base at V and 4 bases at J; junction bases unmatched: 12. The CDR3 nucleotides read TGTGCCAGCAGCTTAGTGACTAGCGGGGGGCATAGCGGCCGCACCGGGGAGCTGTTTTTT. Protein product: CASSLVTSGGHSGRTGELFF.

This clonotype has ten or more counts. This chain links TRBV7-2 with TRBJ1-1; possible D gene TRBD1, 6 bases. The germline gives CDR1 SGHTA, CDR2 FQGNSA. V gave up 4 bases and J gave up 1 base, with 10 bases separating them. The CDR3 totals 14 residues. CDR3 loop: CASSWRGKNTEAFF. The CDR3 bases are TGTGCCAGCAGCTGGAGGGGGAAGAACACTGAAGCTTTCTTT.

This clonotype was observed many times. This sequence joins TRBV18 and TRBJ2-5, with D hard to call. Trimming removed 3 bases from V and 4 bases from J, with 12 bases in between. The CDR3 length is 14 residues. The germline CDR1 and CDR2 sequences are KGHSH and LQKENI. The CDR3 loop is CASSPPASRETQYF. The DNA for the CDR3 is TGTGCCAGCTCACCCCCAGCCTCTAGAGAGACCCAGTACTTC.

This clonotype was detected ten times or more. V is TRBV20-1 and J is TRBJ1-1; tentatively, D is TRBD1 (6 bases). Germline CDR1 and CDR2: DFQATT and SNEGSKA (reference sequence). Trimming took 5 bases from V and 3 from J, leaving 13 bases between them. The CDR3 runs 13 residues. The CDR3 DNA follows: TGCAGTGCTCAACAGGGTTGGGACACTGAAGCTTTCTTT. This codes for CSAQQGWDTEAFF.

This clonotype occurred a few times. The V and J genes are TRBV2 and TRBJ2-4; the D gene is possibly TRBD1 (6 bases). Trimming cost V 3 bases and J 1 base, with 13 bases left between them. Per the germline V gene, CDR1 is SNHLY and CDR2 is FYNNEI. This CDR3 is 16 amino acids long. CDR3 nucleotides: TGTGCCAGCAGTGACGGACAGTGGCGGGCCAAAAACATTCAGTACTTC. It encodes CASSDGQWRAKNIQYF.

Ten or more counts support this clonotype. The CDR3 sequence is CAADRATDTQYF. The CDR3 DNA sequence: TGTGCTGCGGACAGGGCAACGGATACGCAGTATTTT. The chain links TRBV2 to TRBJ2-3, with TRBD1 matching 8 bases. The CDR3 consists of 12 residues. Germline CDR1 SNHLY, CDR2 FYNNEI. The full variable domain, rest sourced from reference TRBV2 and TRBJ2-3, is EPEVTQTPSHQVTQMGQEVILRCVPISNHLYFYWYRQILGQKVEFLVSFYNNEISEKSEIFDDQFSVERPDGSNFTLKIRSTKLEDSAMYFCAADRATDTQYFGPGTRLTVL.

This clonotype was counted ten times or more. The chain recombines TRBV20-1 with TRBJ2-5; D is unclear. Germline V gene lookup returns CDR1 DFQATT and CDR2 SNEGSKA (reference sequence). The CDR3 sequence is 13 residues long. The germline V and J ends were trimmed by 0 bases and 4 bases, with 9 bases remaining between them. The CDR3 nucleotides read TGCAGTGCTAGAGATCTTTTCTCAGAGACCCAGTACTTC. It yields the protein CSARDLFSETQYF.

This clonotype occurred a few times. The chain employs TRBV5-5 and TRBJ2-3; 12 nucleotides match TRBD2. Trimming at V came to 4 bases and at J to 2 bases, leaving 5 bases not matched to a gene. Germline V gene sequence: CDR1 SGHKS, CDR2 YYEKEE (reference sequence). This CDR3 has 16 amino acids. The CDR3 is CASSPGLAGFTDTQYF. CDR3 bases: TGTGCCAGCAGCCCTGGACTAGCGGGGTTCACAGATACGCAGTATTTT.

This clonotype was detected many times. CDR3 DNA: TGTGCCAGCAGCTTAGGCCAGGACTATGGCTACACCTTC. It codes for CASSLGQDYGYTF. V and J are TRBV7-2 and TRBJ1-2; D gene unclear. This CDR3 contains 13 residues. V shed 1 base and J shed 3 bases, with 6 bases lying between them. Per germline, CDR1 SGHTA and CDR2 FQGNSA. The variable domain in full, with the rest retrieved from reference TRBV7-2 and TRBJ1-2, is GAGVSQSPSNKVTEKGKDVELRCDPISGHTALYWYRQSLGQGLEFLIYFQGNSAPDKSGLPSDRFSAERTGGSVSTLTIQRTQQEDSAVYLCASSLGQDYGYTFGSGTRLTVV.

This clonotype occurred many times. The genes are TRBV5-5 and TRBJ2-3; unclear D gene. This CDR3 is built from 14 residues. Trimming removed 1 base at V and 2 bases at J, with 8 bases between. Germline V gives CDR1 SGHKS, CDR2 YYEKEE (reference sequence). The DNA of the CDR3 is TGTGCCAGCAGCTTGCGTCGGACCACAGATACGCAGTATTTT. Protein: CASSLRRTTDTQYF.

This clonotype was counted ten times or more. The V and J genes are TRBV19 and TRBJ1-1; no clear D gene. The germline gives CDR1 LNHDA, CDR2 SQIVND (reference sequence). V was clipped by 1 base and J by 8 bases, with 8 bases between them. The CDR3 is 12 amino acids. In nucleotides, the CDR3 is TGTGCCAGTAGTATAGGAGGTGCCGAAGCTTTCTTT. It is translated as CASSIGGAEAFF.